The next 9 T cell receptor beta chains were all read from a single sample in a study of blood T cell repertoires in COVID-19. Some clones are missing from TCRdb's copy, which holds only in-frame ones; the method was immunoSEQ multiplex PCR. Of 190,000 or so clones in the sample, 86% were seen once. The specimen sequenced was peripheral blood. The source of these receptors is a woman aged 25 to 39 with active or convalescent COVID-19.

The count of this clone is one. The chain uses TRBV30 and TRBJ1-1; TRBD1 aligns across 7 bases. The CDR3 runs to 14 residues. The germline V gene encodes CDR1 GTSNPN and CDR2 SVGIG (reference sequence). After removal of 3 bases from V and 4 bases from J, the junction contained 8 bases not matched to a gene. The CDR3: CAWSPGGMSTEAFF. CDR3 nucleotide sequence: TGTGCCTGGAGCCCAGGGGGGATGAGCACTGAAGCTTTCTTT.

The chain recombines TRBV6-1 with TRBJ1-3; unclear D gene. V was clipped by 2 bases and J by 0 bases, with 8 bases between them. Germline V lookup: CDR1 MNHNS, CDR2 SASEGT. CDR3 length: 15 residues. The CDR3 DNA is TGTGCCAGCAGTGAAATTTGGAGCTCTGGAAACACCATATATTTT. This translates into CASSEIWSSGNTIYF.

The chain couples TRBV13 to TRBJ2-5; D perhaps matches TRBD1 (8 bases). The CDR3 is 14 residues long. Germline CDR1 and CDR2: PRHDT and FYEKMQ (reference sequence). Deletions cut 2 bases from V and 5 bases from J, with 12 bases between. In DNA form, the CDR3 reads TGTGCCAGCAGCTTAATACAGGGGGGGGAGACCCAGTACTTC. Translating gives CASSLIQGGETQYF. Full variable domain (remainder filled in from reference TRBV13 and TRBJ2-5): AAGVIQSPRHLIKEKRETATLKCYPIPRHDTVYWYQQGPGQDPQFLISFYEKMQSDKGSIPDRFSAQQFSDYHSELNMSSLELGDSALYFCASSLIQGGETQYFGPGTRLLVL.

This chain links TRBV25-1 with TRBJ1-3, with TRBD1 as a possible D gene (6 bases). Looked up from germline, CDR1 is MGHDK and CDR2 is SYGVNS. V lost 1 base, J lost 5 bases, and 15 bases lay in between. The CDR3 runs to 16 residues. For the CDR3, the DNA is TGTGCCAGCAGTGAATCCGACAGGACCGAAAGAAACACCATATATTTT. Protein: CASSESDRTERNTIYF.

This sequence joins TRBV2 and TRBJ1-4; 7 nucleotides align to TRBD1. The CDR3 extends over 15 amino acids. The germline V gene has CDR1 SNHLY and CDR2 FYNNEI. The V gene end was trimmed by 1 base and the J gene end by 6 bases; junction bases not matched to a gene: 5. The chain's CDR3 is CASSEGTGEDEKLFF. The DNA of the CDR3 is TGTGCCAGCAGTGAAGGCACAGGGGAGGATGAAAAACTGTTTTTT.

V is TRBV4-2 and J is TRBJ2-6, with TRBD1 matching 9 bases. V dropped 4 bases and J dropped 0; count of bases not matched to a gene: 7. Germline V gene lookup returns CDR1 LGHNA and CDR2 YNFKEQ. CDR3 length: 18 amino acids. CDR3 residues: CASSREQGALSGANVLTF. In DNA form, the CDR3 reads TGTGCCAGCAGCCGAGAACAGGGGGCCCTCTCTGGGGCCAACGTCCTGACTTTC.

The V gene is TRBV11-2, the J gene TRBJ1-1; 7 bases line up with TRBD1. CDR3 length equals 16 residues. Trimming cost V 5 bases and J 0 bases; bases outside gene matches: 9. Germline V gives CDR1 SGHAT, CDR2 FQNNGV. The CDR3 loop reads CASSPGGPGLNTEAFF. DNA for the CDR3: TGTGCCAGCAGCCCAGGGGGTCCGGGCCTGAACACTGAAGCTTTCTTT.

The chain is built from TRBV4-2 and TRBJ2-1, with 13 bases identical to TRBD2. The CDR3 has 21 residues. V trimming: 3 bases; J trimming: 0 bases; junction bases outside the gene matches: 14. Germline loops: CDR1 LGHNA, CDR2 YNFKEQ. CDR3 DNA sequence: TGTGCCAGCAGCCATCCCCTACTAGCGGGAGGGCCCGGGAGCTCCTACAATGAGCAGTTCTTC. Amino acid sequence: CASSHPLLAGGPGSSYNEQFF.

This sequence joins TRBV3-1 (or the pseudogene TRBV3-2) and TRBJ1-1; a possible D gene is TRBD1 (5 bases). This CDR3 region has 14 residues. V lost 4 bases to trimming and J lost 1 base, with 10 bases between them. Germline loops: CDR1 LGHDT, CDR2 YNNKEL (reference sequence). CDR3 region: CASSRRQRNTEAFF. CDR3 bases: TGTGCCAGCAGCCGCCGACAGAGGAACACTGAAGCTTTCTTT.